This is a list of T cell receptor beta chains from one sample in a study of blood T cells in healthy people across ages. TCRdb reprocessed the 5' RACE reads via MiXCR and lists one record per CDR3 protein. The sample includes hundreds of thousands of distinct CDR3 sequences, around 48% of them seen just once. Sequencing used blood. Source of these receptors: a man aged 25-40 years in good health. Each CDR3 is given without its conserved first and last residue. Fields, in order: V gene, J gene, CDR3 protein.

TRBV6-1	TRBJ2-7	ASTPGHSYEQY
TRBV6-5	NA	ASSTRGSPKNIQY
TRBV4-1	TRBJ1-5	ASSQDDLNQPQH
TRBV6-2/TRBV6-3	TRBJ2-7	ASSYAQGSSYEQY
TRBV30	TRBJ1-5	AWSVRGLASDDSNQPQH
TRBV20-1	TRBJ1-5	SACAGNQPQH
TRBV29-1	TRBJ1-5	SAAQGVGQPQH
TRBV6-2/TRBV6-3	TRBJ2-1	ASTPKVTYNEQF
TRBV5-1	TRBJ2-3	ASSPPSSGLAPDTQY
TRBV2	TRBJ2-6	ATSGEAVTLANVLT
TRBV5-1	TRBJ2-1	ASSLAGGYGNNEQF
TRBV28	TRBJ2-2	ASNVPGGAGELF
TRBV20-1	TRBJ2-7	SAREVGRGLSEQY
TRBV3-1	TRBJ1-4	ASSSVTGAEKLF
TRBV5-8	TRBJ1-2	ASSSRGQGYGYT
TRBV10-3	TRBJ1-6	AISDPTGGNSPLH
TRBV20-1	TRBJ2-3	SATREATYTDTQY
TRBV7-9	TRBJ2-7	ASSFRGSSYEQY
TRBV10-3	TRBJ1-1	AISEFETGNPEAF
TRBV6-5	TRBJ2-7	ASSSPPGQSYEQY
TRBV5-6	TRBJ2-5	ASSLKLGRQETQY
TRBV14	TRBJ2-5	ASSHPTGTARAQY
TRBV20-1	TRBJ2-7	SAVFGGNPYEQY
TRBV4-2	TRBJ2-5	ASSPQGLALGETQY
TRBV11-3	TRBJ2-3	ASSSPTSFTDTQY
TRBV29-1	TRBJ2-2	SVDQGLNTGELF
TRBV11-1	TRBJ1-6	ASSLSSNRLYNSPLH
TRBV15	TRBJ2-1	ATSGPGVYSYNEQF
TRBV9	TRBJ2-1	ASSVGTSGGAEEQF
TRBV10-3	TRBJ2-3	AISESWPTDTQY
TRBV29-1	TRBJ2-3	SVEEHGTDTQY
TRBV12-3/TRBV12-4	TRBJ1-1	ASREQGKAGEAF
TRBV6-1	TRBJ2-7	ASSVLPRTSGGSYEQY
TRBV27	TRBJ2-1	ASSTRTGREQF
TRBV6-1	TRBJ2-1	ASTERRGASVQDEQF
TRBV3-1	TRBJ2-1	ASSHSQTSGGPYNEQF
TRBV24-1	NA	ATSAGETQY
TRBV6-1	TRBJ2-1	ASSDPGTGTGEQF
TRBV9	NA	ASSATGEGEQY
TRBV6-6	TRBJ1-4	ASSFPSSGRVNEKLF
TRBV27	TRBJ2-1	ASSFSGSVMYNEQF
TRBV6-1	TRBJ2-3	ASLLATDTQY
TRBV6-1	TRBJ1-1	ASSEYRGNTEAF
TRBV9	TRBJ2-7	ASSAESGEQY
TRBV27	TRBJ1-5	ASANRAYQPQH